Presented here are 10 T cell receptor beta chains from one specimen sequenced in a study of patients and donors after allogeneic stem cell transplantation. TCRdb called the RT-PCR reads again in MiXCR, with one record for every CDR3 protein. Seen here are about 200,000 distinct CDR3 sequences, 38% observed once, and the top ten hold under 14%. Sequencing was performed on blood, either unsorted or a sorted T cell fraction (not recorded which). The source of these receptors is a human donor who was either an allogeneic HSCT recipient or a stem cell or donor lymphocyte infusion donor (not recorded which). It is not recorded whose cells these are; they may come from a transplant donor.

This clonotype was seen a handful of times. V gene TRBV12-3 or TRBV12-4 combines with J gene TRBJ1-3, with D possibly TRBD1 on 6 matching bases. V was pared by 10 bases and J by 0 bases, with 19 bases between. The CDR3 totals 16 residues. CDR3: CAITPGQLYSGNTIYF. In nucleotides, the CDR3 is TGTGCCATAACGCCCGGACAGCTTTACTCTGGAAACACCATATATTTT.

There are a few counts of this clonotype. V and J are TRBV10-3 and TRBJ1-1, with 7 nucleotides matching TRBD1. Trimming cost V 4 bases and J 1 base; bases outside gene matches: 3. The CDR3 is made up of 14 amino acids. The V gene's germline CDR1 is ENHRY and CDR2 SYGVKD. The chain's CDR3 is CAISGTGSNTEAFF. DNA of the CDR3: TGTGCCATCAGTGGGACAGGATCGAACACTGAAGCTTTCTTT.

Only a few counts were recorded for this clonotype. The genes are TRBV25-1 and TRBJ2-1; TRBD1 matches at 7 bases. Germline trimming cut 3 bases from V and 9 bases from J; bases unmatched to any gene: 2. There are 12 residues in the CDR3. Germline CDR1 is MGHDK and CDR2 is SYGVNS. This CDR3 is CASSDTGAEQFF. The CDR3 coding sequence is TGTGCCAGCAGTGACACAGGGGCTGAGCAGTTCTTC.

The chain links TRBV6-2 or TRBV6-3 to TRBJ2-7; tentatively, D is TRBD1 (5 bases). V was trimmed by 5 bases and J by 5 bases, leaving 13 bases between them. From germline, CDR1 is MNHEY and CDR2 SVGEGT. The CDR3 consists of 13 residues. The CDR3 reads CASSRAGPNEQYF. In DNA, the CDR3 is TGTGCCAGCAGTCGAGCAGGGCCCAACGAGCAGTACTTC.

The CDR3 protein is CASSFGGLGGYTF. CDR3 nucleotides: TGTGCCAGCAGTTTCGGTGGTCTTGGTGGCTACACCTTC. The chain combines TRBV12-3 or TRBV12-4 with TRBJ1-2; D gene ambiguous. The CDR3 is 13 amino acids. Trimming left V 3 bases short and J 7 bases short, with 12 bases between.

The chain is built from TRBV28 and TRBJ1-2, with TRBD1 matching 7 bases. This CDR3 has 14 residues. Germline CDR1 MDHEN, CDR2 SYDVKM. V lost 6 bases and J lost 0; bases outside the gene matches: 4. CDR3 sequence reads: CASSGGTANYGYTF. CDR3 bases: TGTGCCAGCAGCGGCGGGACAGCTAACTATGGCTACACCTTC.

The rearrangement links TRBV20-1 to TRBJ2-7, with D maybe TRBD1 (6 bases). The V end was cut by 5 bases, the J end by 3 bases, with 11 bases between. Germline V lookup: CDR1 DFQATT, CDR2 SNEGSKA (reference sequence). This CDR3 is 12 amino acids long. The CDR3 DNA sequence: TGCAGTGCTCAGGACAGAAACTACGAGCAGTACTTC. Its protein is CSAQDRNYEQYF.

The chain combines TRBV12-3 or TRBV12-4 with TRBJ2-1; TRBD2 aligns across 10 bases. This CDR3 is 16 amino acids long. After removal of 4 bases from V and 4 bases from J, the junction contained 7 bases not matched to a gene. The CDR3 is CASSSVTSGKYNEQFF. The CDR3 DNA reads TGTGCCAGCAGTTCCGTCACTAGCGGGAAGTACAATGAGCAGTTCTTC.

J is TRBJ1-1 and V is TRBV7-2; D may be TRBD1 (6 bases). The germline V and J ends were trimmed by 2 bases and 8 bases, with 12 bases remaining between them. CDR3 size: 13 residues. Germline V gives CDR1 SGHTA, CDR2 FQGNSA. In DNA form, the CDR3 reads TGTGCCAGCAGCTTAAGCAGGGGTAGAGAAGCTTTCTTT. It yields the protein CASSLSRGREAFF.

The chain uses TRBV11-2 and TRBJ2-2; no definite D call. The germline V and J ends were trimmed by 6 bases and 2 bases, with 16 bases remaining between them. The CDR3 is made up of 16 amino acids. Germline V gives CDR1 SGHAT, CDR2 FQNNGV. Written as DNA, the CDR3 is TGTGCCAGCAGGCCCCTGCGAAGCCGTAACACCGGGGAGCTGTTTTTT. Translating gives CASRPLRSRNTGELFF. Complete variable domain (other parts from reference TRBV11-2 and TRBJ2-2): EAGVAQSPRYKIIEKRQSVAFWCNPISGHATLYWYQQILGQGPKLLIQFQNNGVVDDSQLPKDRFSAERLKGVDSTLKIQPAKLEDSAVYLCASRPLRSRNTGELFFGEGSRLTVL.